This passage covers 20 T cell receptor beta chains from one sample sequenced in a study of T cell responses to AZD1222 COVID-19 vaccine. The assay was immunoSEQ multiplex PCR, and TCRdb's table has in-frame clones only and misses some. The table shows roughly 60,000 clones, with 80% to 90% occurring only once. Sequenced here: peripheral blood, sampled on day 0 of AZD1222 vaccination. The receptors were sampled from an adult in good health.

This CDR3 is CSVEETKGPLGSYNEQFF. The CDR3 DNA follows: TGCAGCGTTGAAGAGACGAAAGGACCTCTTGGCTCCTACAATGAGCAGTTCTTC. J is TRBJ2-1 and V is TRBV29-1; D is uncertain. Per germline, CDR1 SQVTM and CDR2 ANQGSEA. The CDR3 contains 18 residues. The ends were cut back, 0 bases at V and 0 bases at J, with 18 bases in the middle.

The chain carries TRBV3-1 (or the pseudogene TRBV3-2) and TRBJ2-1, with D hard to call. From germline, CDR1 is LGHDT and CDR2 YNNKEL (reference sequence). The length of the CDR3 is 12 residues. Deletions cut 2 bases from V and 3 bases from J, with 2 bases between. The CDR3 coding sequence is TGTGCCAGCAGCCAAAACTACAATGAGCAGTTCTTC. It codes for CASSQNYNEQFF.

This sequence joins TRBV2 and TRBJ2-7; 7 nucleotides match TRBD1. After removal of 7 bases from V and 2 bases from J, the junction contained 5 bases not matched to a gene. Germline lookup yields CDR1 SNHLY and CDR2 FYNNEI. The CDR3 totals 13 residues. The CDR3 DNA reads TGTGCCAGCAAGGGACAGCTAACCTACGAGCAGTACGTC. This sequence encodes CASKGQLTYEQYV.

V is TRBV6-5 and J is TRBJ2-3; tentatively, D is TRBD2 (6 bases). CDR3 length equals 15 residues. The V end lost 0 bases, the J end lost 6 bases, and 13 bases lay between the germline ends. Germline lookup yields CDR1 MNHEY and CDR2 SVGAGI. CDR3 nucleotides: TGTGCCAGCAGTTACTCGGGCGGGATCCGGGATACGCAGTATTTT. Protein: CASSYSGGIRDTQYF.

This clone was observed a single time. V is TRBV29-1 and J is TRBJ2-5; perhaps TRBD2 as D (5 bases). Germline assignment: CDR1 SQVTM and CDR2 ANQGSEA. Trimming stripped 8 bases from V and 3 bases from J, with 16 bases between. The CDR3 spans 13 residues. The CDR3 loop reads CSSRTFGEETQYF. CDR3 nucleotides: TGCAGCTCCAGAACGTTCGGGGAAGAGACCCAGTACTTC.

CDR3 residues: CASSPPKGGTDTQYF. The CDR3 DNA sequence: TGTGCCAGCTCACCACCGAAGGGGGGAACAGATACGCAGTATTTT. The chain combines TRBV18 with TRBJ2-3; D is possibly TRBD1 or TRBD2 (6 bases each). Trimming shortened V by 0 bases and J by 3 bases, and 10 bases separated the two germline ends. The CDR3 is 15 residues long. The germline gives CDR1 KGHSH, CDR2 LQKENI.

The chain combines TRBV2 with TRBJ1-1; D unresolved. Germline assignment: CDR1 SNHLY and CDR2 FYNNEI. The CDR3 extends over 17 amino acids. The V end lost 4 bases, the J end lost 1 base, and 19 bases lay between the germline ends. The CDR3 here is CASSVLRVGRQNTEAFF. The CDR3, as DNA: TGTGCCAGCAGTGTCTTGCGGGTCGGACGGCAGAACACTGAAGCTTTCTTT.

The rearrangement uses TRBV7-2 and TRBJ2-5; no reliable D call. The CDR3 runs 13 residues. V lost 2 bases and J 5 bases, leaving 9 bases between the germline ends. CDR1 is SGHTA, CDR2 FQGNSA, per germline. The CDR3 spells CASSLSPGETQYF. CDR3 DNA sequence: TGTGCCAGCAGCTTAAGTCCCGGGGAGACCCAGTACTTC.

The gene calls are TRBV7-8 and TRBJ2-7, with no clear D. This CDR3 is 13 amino acids long. The V end lost 2 bases, the J end lost 3 bases, and 8 bases lay between the germline ends. Germline V CDR1 and CDR2: SGHVS, FQNEAQ. The CDR3 reads CASSLNSLYEQYV. The DNA of the CDR3 is TGTGCCAGCAGCTTAAACAGTCTCTACGAGCAGTACGTC.

The chain uses TRBV28 and TRBJ2-3; D remains ambiguous. Trimming removed 5 bases at V and 4 bases at J, with 13 bases between. The CDR3 length is 14 residues. CDR1 and CDR2 (germline): MDHEN, SYDVKM. The CDR3 region is CASSPPTQSDTQYF. In nucleotides, the CDR3 is TGTGCCAGCAGTCCCCCGACTCAATCAGATACGCAGTATTTT. Variable domain in full (rest from reference TRBV28 and TRBJ2-3): DVKVTQSSRYLVKRTGEKVFLECVQDMDHENMFWYRQDPGLGLRLIYFSYDVKMKEKGDIPEGYSVSREKKERFSLILESASTNQTSMYLCASSPPTQSDTQYFGPGTRLTVL.

The rearrangement uses TRBV29-1 and TRBJ1-5; D unclear. V gave up 4 bases and J gave up 2 bases, with 12 bases separating them. Germline-derived CDR1 and CDR2 are SQVTM and ANQGSEA. CDR3 size: 14 residues. CDR3 in amino acids: CSVATGLGNQPQHF. The CDR3 DNA reads as TGCAGCGTTGCAACGGGGTTGGGCAATCAGCCCCAGCATTTT.

This rearrangement joins TRBV7-9 to TRBJ1-2; D unresolved. Per germline, CDR1 SEHNR and CDR2 FQNEAQ (reference sequence). Trimming cost V 4 bases and J 6 bases, with 15 bases left between them. CDR3 length: 14 residues. The CDR3 protein is CASSSLGISNGYTF. The CDR3 region has the DNA TGTGCCAGCAGCTCATTGGGAATCTCTAATGGCTACACCTTC.

The chain has TRBV18 and TRBJ1-2; D is unclear. CDR1 is KGHSH, CDR2 LQKENI, per germline. V lost 3 bases to trimming and J lost 0 bases, with 11 bases between them. CDR3 length equals 15 residues. The DNA for the CDR3 is TGTGCCAGCTCACCCGCCGGGGAAGCTAACTATGGCTACACCTTC. Translated, it gives CASSPAGEANYGYTF. Full variable domain (rest looked up from reference TRBV18 and TRBJ1-2): NAGVMQNPRHLVRRRGQEARLRCSPMKGHSHVYWYRQLPEEGLKFMVYLQKENIIDESGMPKERFSAEFPKEGPSILRIQQVVRGDSAAYFCASSPAGEANYGYTFGSGTRLTVV.

The chain recombines TRBV3-1 (or the pseudogene TRBV3-2) with TRBJ1-6; no clear D gene. Germline-derived CDR1 and CDR2 are LGHDT and YNNKEL (reference sequence). The V gene lost 4 bases and the J gene lost 5 bases, with 15 bases spanning the gap. The CDR3 covers 16 residues. CDR3 DNA: TGTGCCAGCAGCCCCCGAATGTGGGAGAATAATTCACCCCTCCACTTT. It is translated as CASSPRMWENNSPLHF.

This rearrangement joins TRBV18 to TRBJ1-1, with D unclear. The length of the CDR3 is 14 residues. Germline CDR1 is KGHSH and CDR2 is LQKENI. V was trimmed by 1 base and J by 1 base, leaving 7 bases between them. CDR3 DNA: TGTGCCAGCTCACCACTCGACGGGAACACTGAAGCTTTCTTT. Amino acids: CASSPLDGNTEAFF.

The chain combines TRBV24-1 with TRBJ1-5, with unresolved D. The CDR3 contains 16 residues. Germline CDR1 KGHDR, CDR2 SFDVKD. Trimming cost V 4 bases and J 0 bases, with 12 bases left between them. As DNA, the CDR3 is TGTGCCACCAGTGACGCGGGCCGGAATAGCAATCAGCCCCAGCATTTT. Its protein product is CATSDAGRNSNQPQHF.

This sequence joins TRBV5-1 and TRBJ1-4, with TRBD1 identical over 7 bases. The V segment lost 5 bases and the J segment 3 bases; nucleotides outside the gene matches: 7. Germline assignment: CDR1 SGHRS and CDR2 YFSETQ. The CDR3 consists of 15 residues. The CDR3 is CASRPTGEANEKLFF. The CDR3 coding sequence is TGCGCCAGCAGACCTACAGGGGAAGCTAATGAAAAACTGTTTTTT.

The chain joins TRBV4-1 to TRBJ2-7, with a tentative D call TRBD1 (6 bases). This CDR3 contains 16 residues. Germline V gene data show CDR1 as MGHRA and CDR2 as YSYEKL. With 1 base removed from V and 3 bases from J, the gap between germline ends came to 16 bases. DNA for the CDR3: TGCGCCAGCAGCCAAGGGGACCTTCGGGGACACTACGAGCAGTACTTC. Translating it yields CASSQGDLRGHYEQYF.

The chain employs TRBV10-2 and TRBJ2-7, with TRBD1 matching 8 bases. J gave up 3 bases and V 0 bases, and 13 bases lay outside the gene matches. CDR1 is WSHSY and CDR2 is SAAADI in the germline V gene. The CDR3 runs to 18 residues. DNA of the CDR3: TGCGCCAGCAGTGAGTCTGGTGCCCTCGGGGACAGGTTCTACGAGCAGTACGTC. It encodes CASSESGALGDRFYEQYV.

This clone has a handful of counts. The sample contains more than one DNA sequence encoding this CDR3. The rearrangement joins TRBV4-3 to TRBJ2-6; D tentatively fits TRBD1 or TRBD2 (5 bases each). This CDR3 spans 17 amino acids. The germline V gene has CDR1 LGHNA and CDR2 YSLEER. V was trimmed by 1 base and J by 0 bases, leaving 10 bases between them. The CDR3 bases are TGCGCCAGCAGCCAAGGGGCAGGGAGCTCTGGGGCCAACGTCCTGACTTTC. Protein sequence: CASSQGAGSSGANVLTF.